One and the same sample provided the 12 T cell receptor beta chains below, sequenced in a study of blood T cell repertoires in COVID-19. The table came from immunoSEQ multiplex PCR; TCRdb's copy has only in-frame clones and leaves some out. The profile covers under 350,000 clones, with over 75% appearing a single time and around 10% taken by the ten largest. Sequenced sample: peripheral blood. Receptors were obtained from an older woman with acute or convalescent COVID-19.

This chain links TRBV6-5 with TRBJ1-3; the D is unclear. The CDR3 runs to 15 residues. Germline loops: CDR1 MNHEY, CDR2 SVGAGI. Trimming removed 6 bases at V and 0 bases at J, with 12 bases between. The CDR3 region is CASSYDKNSGNTIYF. DNA of the CDR3: TGTGCCAGCAGCTACGACAAAAACTCTGGAAACACCATATATTTT.

The CDR3 DNA sequence: TGTGCCAGCAGTTTGACAGGGGGCTATGAAAAACTGTTTTTT. This gives the protein CASSLTGGYEKLFF. The V call is TRBV28, the J call TRBJ1-4, with 10 bases that match TRBD1. CDR1 is MDHEN and CDR2 is SYDVKM in the germline V gene. V lost 3 bases, J lost 6 bases, and 1 base stayed unmatched. The CDR3 contains 14 residues.

The gene calls are TRBV19 and TRBJ1-1; D unclear. Germline V gene sequence: CDR1 LNHDA, CDR2 SQIVND (reference sequence). Deletions cut 6 bases from V and 3 bases from J, with 14 bases between. The CDR3 is made up of 14 amino acids. Written as DNA, the CDR3 is TGTGCCAGTAGACGCCCAGGAGGCCACACTGAAGCTTTCTTT. This gives the protein CASRRPGGHTEAFF.

The chain uses TRBV4-1 and TRBJ1-2; 7 positions match TRBD1. This CDR3 contains 13 residues. CDR1 is MGHRA, CDR2 YSYEKL, per germline. The junction had 5 bases not matched to a gene; V was cut back by 4 bases and J by 6 bases. CDR3 nucleotide sequence: TGCGCCAGCAGCCTGGGGCAGGGGGATGGCTACACCTTC. This sequence encodes CASSLGQGDGYTF.

The V call is TRBV19, the J call TRBJ2-3; 16 bases match TRBD2. The CDR3 sequence is 19 residues long. CDR1 LNHDA and CDR2 SQIVND come from the germline V gene (reference sequence). J lost 2 bases, V lost 10 bases, and 15 bases had no gene match. The CDR3 DNA sequence: TGTGCCACCGGACCTACCCCCGGGACTAGCGGGGGGGACACAGATACGCAGTATTTT. Translating it yields CATGPTPGTSGGDTDTQYF.

The chain has TRBV6-5 and TRBJ1-1, with a tentative D call TRBD1 (5 bases). V lost 2 bases, J lost 3 bases, and 13 bases lay in between. Per germline, CDR1 MNHEY and CDR2 SVGAGI. The CDR3 sequence is 15 residues long. The CDR3 nucleotides are TGTGCCAGCAGTTACAGTCCAGGGAGGGACACTGAAGCTTTCTTT. Translation gives CASSYSPGRDTEAFF.

The V call is TRBV19, the J call TRBJ2-4; D is unclear. This CDR3 has 12 amino acids. V was trimmed by 9 bases and J by 5 bases, leaving 11 bases between them. Germline CDR1 and CDR2: LNHDA and SQIVND (reference sequence). As DNA, the CDR3 is TGTGCCAGGACGGGTCTTCAAAACATTCAGTACTTC. Translated, it gives CARTGLQNIQYF.

The chain uses TRBV5-1 and TRBJ1-2; 10 bases align to TRBD1. CDR3 size: 16 residues. CDR1 and CDR2 from the germline V gene are SGHRS and YFSETQ. V shed 0 bases and J 5 bases; nucleotides not matched to a gene: 7. CDR3 region: CASSLAPTGGDYGYTF. Here the CDR3 DNA reads TGCGCCAGCAGCTTGGCCCCGACAGGGGGCGATTATGGCTACACCTTC.

V and J are TRBV6-2 or TRBV6-3 and TRBJ1-1, with TRBD1 as a possible D gene (6 bases). The ends were cut back, 1 base at V and 0 bases at J, with 15 bases in the middle. The CDR3 totals 17 residues. Germline-derived CDR1 and CDR2 are MNHEY and SVGEGT. CDR3 region: CASSYWEGGAMNTEAFF. DNA for the CDR3: TGTGCCAGCAGTTACTGGGAGGGGGGGGCCATGAACACTGAAGCTTTCTTT.

This chain joins TRBV19 and TRBJ1-2; 9 bases map to TRBD1. The CDR3 is 15 amino acids. Germline CDR1 LNHDA, CDR2 SQIVND (reference sequence). With V trimmed by 3 bases and J by 3 bases, 5 bases remained unmatched. The CDR3 DNA sequence: TGTGCCAGTAGTATGCCTCGACAGGGGGACTATGGCTACACCTTC. This translates into CASSMPRQGDYGYTF.

The rearrangement uses TRBV30 and TRBJ2-1; tentative D call: TRBD2 (6 bases). Trimming took off 2 bases at V and 0 bases at J, with 14 bases between the two ends. Looked up from germline, CDR1 is GTSNPN and CDR2 is SVGIG (reference sequence). The CDR3 loop spans 16 amino acids. The CDR3 nucleotides read TGTGCCTGGAGTAGATCCCGGGGGAGCTCCTACAATGAGCAGTTCTTC. This translates into CAWSRSRGSSYNEQFF.

The chain has TRBV12-3 or TRBV12-4 and TRBJ2-1; a weak D match, TRBD2 (6 bases). V lost 7 bases and J lost 11, with 18 bases in between. The CDR3 runs to 13 residues. The chain's CDR3 is CASTGGGSLKQFF. The DNA for the CDR3 is TGTGCCAGCACCGGGGGAGGCTCATTAAAGCAGTTCTTC.